This is a list of T cell receptor beta chains from one sample in a study of identical twins. One entry per CDR3 protein results from TCRdb running MiXCR on the 5' RACE reads. The profile shows about 730,000 distinct CDR3 sequences, approximately 21% of them singletons. The data were also submitted as part of a second study, on T cells expressing NK-cell markers.

The sequenced material came from PBMCs. The receptors originated from a woman between 18 and 29 years old in good health. Both conserved end residues are part of each CDR3. D genes are given only for firm matches. The size entry is marked missing in some rows and otherwise reads once, few, many or a size class.

D	V	size	J	DNA	CDR3
.	TRBV19	few	TRBJ2-3	TGTGCCAGTAGTATGACGGAAGGAACGCAGTATTTT	CASSMTEGTQYF
TRBD2	TRBV20-1	.	TRBJ2-3	TGCAGTGCTAAGTACGGCGGGGGAGGTAGCACAGATACGCAGTATTTT	CSAKYGGGGSTDTQYF
.	TRBV6-5	.	TRBJ2-3	TGTGCCAGCAGTAACTCAGCTACAGATACGCAGTATTTT	CASSNSATDTQYF
TRBD2	TRBV12-3/TRBV12-4	.	TRBJ2-7	TGTGCCAGCAGTTTAAACGGGGGGAGAACCTACGAGCAGTACTTC	CASSLNGGRTYEQYF
TRBD1	TRBV9	.	TRBJ2-1	TGTGCCAGCAGCGTAGTACCGAGTTTGGGACAGGGACATTATGAGCAGTTCTTC	CASSVVPSLGQGHYEQFF
.	TRBV6-2/TRBV6-3	many	TRBJ2-5	TGTGCCAGCAGTCGACAGGACTCGTACCAAGAGACCCAGTACTTC	CASSRQDSYQETQYF
.	TRBV18	.	TRBJ2-7	TGTGCCAGCTCAGGCACAGCGGGCCGGAGAAGTGGGCAGTACTTC	CASSGTAGRRSGQYF
TRBD2	TRBV6-5	.	TRBJ2-7	TGTGCCAGCAGTTCCCCCTCAGCGGGAGGGTCCTACGAGCAGTACTTC	CASSSPSAGGSYEQYF
TRBD2	TRBV5-1	.	TRBJ2-1	TGCGCCAGCAGCTTAGGACTAGTTCCCAATGAGCAGTTCTTC	CASSLGLVPNEQFF
.	TRBV6-1	.	TRBJ1-2	TGTGCCAGCAGCCAAACAGGGTCACGGGGCTACACCTTC	CASSQTGSRGYTF
.	TRBV5-6	.	TRBJ1-1	TGTGCCAGCAGCTCTGTGACAGGCGGCGCTGAAGCTTTCTTT	CASSSVTGGAEAFF
.	TRBV13	few	TRBJ2-7	TGTGCCAGCAGCTTAGAACGGGGGCGGAACTGGGACGAGCAGTACTTC	CASSLERGRNWDEQYF
.	TRBV30	.	TRBJ2-1	TGTGCCTGGAGCACCAGCTCCTACAATGAGCAGTTCTTC	CAWSTSSYNEQFF
.	TRBV10-2	.	TRBJ1-1	TGCGCCAGCAGTGATGCCGCAGGGCTCACTGAAGCTTTCTTT	CASSDAAGLTEAFF
.	TRBV29-1	.	TRBJ2-1	TGCAGCCCCCAATGGTCGGGGACACCGTTCTTC	CSPQWSGTPFF
.	TRBV5-1	.	TRBJ2-7	TGCGCCAGCAGCTTGGCCTCAGTTGGAACCGAGCAGTACTTC	CASSLASVGTEQYF
TRBD1	TRBV27	few	TRBJ2-7	TGTGCCAGCAGCGTTGCGGGTCAGGGGGCCTACGAGCAGTACTTC	CASSVAGQGAYEQYF
TRBD2	TRBV20-1	many	TRBJ2-3	TGCAGTGCTAGAGGGGCGAGACTAGCGGGAGTTGCAGATACGCAGTATTTT	CSARGARLAGVADTQYF
.	TRBV5-1	medium-sized	TRBJ2-7	TGTGCCAGCAGTTCCTCCTACGAGCAGTACTTC	CASSSSYEQYF
.	TRBV7-2	few	TRBJ1-2	TGTGCCAGCAAGGAAGGCCGGGCAGCTGGTGGCTACACCTTC	CASKEGRAAGGYTF
.	TRBV20-1	few	TRBJ2-1	TGCAGTGCTAGAGCGGGCTGGGGAAGAGAGTATGATGAGCAGTTCTTC	CSARAGWGREYDEQFF
.	TRBV5-1	.	TRBJ2-1	TGCGCCAGCAGCTTGGCCGGGACGATGTGGAATGAGCAGTTCTTC	CASSLAGTMWNEQFF
.	TRBV3-1	many	TRBJ2-4	TGTGCCAGCAGCCAAGAACCCGGTGGAAACATTCAGTACTTC	CASSQEPGGNIQYF
.	TRBV4-3	few	TRBJ2-7	TGCGCCAGCAGCCAAGCAAAGTCCTACGAGCAGTACTTC	CASSQAKSYEQYF
.	TRBV2	.	TRBJ2-5	TGTGCCAGCGTTAGGAGAGGGTACCAAGAGACCCAGTACTTC	CASVRRGYQETQYF
.	TRBV20-1	.	TRBJ2-2	TGCAGTGCTAGAGATAAGGGCACCGGGGAGCTGTTTTTT	CSARDKGTGELFF
.	TRBV24-1	many	TRBJ1-3	TGTGCCACCAGTGATCCAGACTCTGGAAACACCATATATTTT	CATSDPDSGNTIYF
.	TRBV10-3	few	TRBJ1-1	TGTGCCATCAGTGAGTCAGAATCTGAAGCTTTCTTT	CAISESESEAFF
.	TRBV7-9	few	TRBJ1-2	TGTGCCAGCAGCGAGGGGGGCCAGGGAGAGTCTACCTATGGCTACACCTTC	CASSEGGQGESTYGYTF
.	TRBV24-1	.	TRBJ2-2	TGTGCCACCAGTGATCGCAGGGTTCCGGGGGACACCGGGGAGCTGTTTTTT	CATSDRRVPGDTGELFF
.	TRBV5-1	.	TRBJ1-1	TGCGCCAGCAGCTTGGAAGCAGACAACACTGAAGCTTTCTTT	CASSLEADNTEAFF
.	TRBV23-1	.	TRBJ1-5	TGCGCCAGCAGTCCCCTGGTCACCCGGTGCGATCAGCCCCAGCATTTT	CASSPLVTRCDQPQHF
TRBD1	TRBV20-1	many	TRBJ1-2	TGCAGTGCTTTTTCTCCTGGGACAGAGGGCTACACCTTC	CSAFSPGTEGYTF
.	TRBV12-3/TRBV12-4	.	TRBJ2-4	TGTGCCAGCAGTTTAGCCGGAGTAAAAAACATTCAGTACTTC	CASSLAGVKNIQYF
.	TRBV24-1	.	TRBJ2-1	TGTGCCACCAGTGACCCGTTGACGGGGAATGAGCAGTTCTTC	CATSDPLTGNEQFF
.	TRBV6-5	.	TRBJ2-5	TGTGCCAGCAGTTATAGCGGTTGGACTTCAGAGACCCAGTACTTC	CASSYSGWTSETQYF
.	TRBV6-1	many	TRBJ1-5	TGTGCCAGCAGTCCGGGCCCACGTCAGCCCCAGCATTTT	CASSPGPRQPQHF
.	TRBV12-3/TRBV12-4	.	TRBJ1-2	TGTGCCAGCAGTCTCAGGCATGGCTACACCTTC	CASSLRHGYTF
.	TRBV7-6	.	TRBJ2-2	TGTGCCAGCAGCTCATGGACGAGTCGGGAGCTGTTTTTT	CASSSWTSRELFF
.	TRBV10-3	few	TRBJ1-1	TGTGCCTCGAAGCCTCAGGGAGGAAGCACTGAAGCTTTCTTT	CASKPQGGSTEAFF
.	TRBV3-1	.	TRBJ2-5	TGTGCCAGCAGCCAACAGGGGTGGTGGGAGACCCAGTACTTC	CASSQQGWWETQYF
TRBD1	TRBV7-8	many	TRBJ1-5	TGTGCCAGCAGCCGTGGACAGGTCTCCAATCAGCCCCAGCATTTT	CASSRGQVSNQPQHF
TRBD2	TRBV6-5	.	TRBJ2-3	TGTGCCAGCAGTTACTCTTTCGGTACTAGCGGCACAGATACGCAGTATTTT	CASSYSFGTSGTDTQYF
.	TRBV29-1	.	TRBJ2-1	TGCAGCGACAAACGGCCGGCGGGCTCCTACAATGAGCAGTTCTTC	CSDKRPAGSYNEQFF
.	TRBV4-1	many	TRBJ2-1	TGCGCCAGCAGCCAAGCCCCGACTAGATTCAATGAGCAGTTCTTC	CASSQAPTRFNEQFF
.	TRBV7-2	few	TRBJ2-7	TGTGCCAGCAGCCCTCTCCTTACCGCGCGGGCGGGGCTGAACTTC	CASSPLLTARAGLNF
.	TRBV10-1	.	TRBJ2-7	TGCGCCAGCAGTGAGAACAACGGGATCGACGAGCAGTACTTC	CASSENNGIDEQYF
TRBD2	TRBV29-1	few	TRBJ2-5	TGCAGCGCCCAAGGGAGCGGGGGTGCCGGAGAGACCCAGTACTTC	CSAQGSGGAGETQYF
TRBD1	TRBV10-3	.	TRBJ2-1	TGTGCCATCAGGGGGACAGACACCAACAATGAGCAGTTCTTC	CAIRGTDTNNEQFF
.	TRBV20-1	.	TRBJ2-1	TGCGTTGCTCCCAACCTAGCTGCTGAGCAGTTCTTC	CVAPNLAAEQFF
TRBD2	TRBV15	few	TRBJ2-7	TGTGCCACCAGCAGAGTAAATAGCGGGGTGGAGTACTTC	CATSRVNSGVEYF
TRBD2	TRBV27	.	TRBJ2-1	TGTGCCAGCTCAATGGGAGGGAATGAGCAGTTCTTC	CASSMGGNEQFF
.	TRBV29-1	.	TRBJ2-5	TGCAGCGTTGAAGATGGGTCGACCCAGTACTTC	CSVEDGSTQYF
.	TRBV12-3/TRBV12-4	few	TRBJ1-1	TGTGCCAGCAGTGCGGTGGGGGTTGAAGCTTTCTTT	CASSAVGVEAFF
TRBD2	TRBV7-8	.	TRBJ2-1	TGTGCCAGCAGCTTAGGTGGCGGGAGTGTGTCCTACAATGAGCAGTTCTTC	CASSLGGGSVSYNEQFF
.	TRBV20-1	.	TRBJ2-7	TGCAGTGCTAGAGATGCGTCAGTCCACGAGCAGTACTTC	CSARDASVHEQYF